This entry lists 10 T cell receptor beta chains sequenced from one sample in a study of control samples from healthy donors and cancer patients (dated by TCRdb to the early 2020s). Receptor amplification or capture employed the immunoSEQ multiplex PCR assay. TCRdb carries this immuneACCESS record with in-frame sequences only. Its versions omit some clonotypes, under half of them owing to an unresolved V gene in the studies checked, with the rest unexplained. The sample includes around 75,000 clones, with roughly 92% observed a single time. The top ten clonotypes cover approximately 6% of the sample. Sequenced sample: blood. The receptors were gathered from a woman in her fifties or sixties in good health.

The chain links TRBV24-1 to TRBJ1-2, with D perhaps TRBD1 (5 bases). V was shortened by 2 bases and J by 2 bases, with 8 bases between the two germline ends. The CDR3 has 14 residues. Germline V lookup: CDR1 KGHDR, CDR2 SFDVKD. CDR3 coding DNA: TGTGCCACCAGTGATTCGACAGAGAACTATGGCTACACCTTC. It is translated as CATSDSTENYGYTF.

This chain uses TRBV6-6 with TRBJ1-5; D not certain. The CDR3 is 13 residues long. The V gene lost 10 bases and the J gene lost 3 bases, with 13 bases spanning the gap. Germline CDR1 is MNHNY and CDR2 is SVGAGI (reference sequence). For the CDR3, the DNA is TGTGCCACCGAGGAGGGCATCAATCAGCCCCAGCATTTT. It is translated as CATEEGINQPQHF.

The chain has TRBV12-3 or TRBV12-4 and TRBJ1-2; D perhaps matches TRBD1 (5 bases). There are 13 residues in the CDR3. The V end lost 4 bases, the J end lost 8 bases, and 14 bases lay between the germline ends. The CDR3 sequence is CASSWAGGGGYTF. CDR3 sequence (DNA): TGTGCCAGCAGTTGGGCGGGGGGAGGCGGCTACACCTTC.

This chain links TRBV28 with TRBJ1-4, with TRBD1 matching 7 bases. The trim removed 10 bases at V and 6 bases at J, leaving 8 bases unmatched. Germline V gene sequence: CDR1 MDHEN, CDR2 SYDVKM. CDR3 length: 13 amino acids. DNA for the CDR3: TGTGCCACGGGACAGCATGGGGATGAAAAACTGTTTTTT. Encoded protein: CATGQHGDEKLFF.

V is TRBV11-2 and J is TRBJ1-2; the D is unclear. The CDR3 sequence is 14 residues long. CDR1 is SGHAT, CDR2 FQNNGV, per germline. The germline V and J ends were trimmed by 4 bases and 7 bases, with 16 bases remaining between them. The CDR3 DNA reads TGTGCCAGCAGCTCCACCGAGACACCGGCTGGCTACACCTTC. Translation gives CASSSTETPAGYTF.

This chain links TRBV25-1 with TRBJ1-6; no clear D. CDR3 length: 13 amino acids. Germline V gene lookup returns CDR1 MGHDK and CDR2 SYGVNS. V gave up 5 bases and J gave up 8 bases, with 10 bases separating them. As DNA, the CDR3 is TGTGCCAGCAGTAGCGGGGTTTATTCACCCCTCCACTTT. Its translation is CASSSGVYSPLHF.

The V and J genes are TRBV19 and TRBJ1-5; 10 bases line up with TRBD1. This CDR3 region has 17 residues. Germline V gene data show CDR1 as LNHDA and CDR2 as SQIVND (reference sequence). J was trimmed by 2 bases and V by 3 bases; bases with no gene match: 7. CDR3 DNA: TGTGCCAGTAGTATTCGGGACAGGGGAAGAGGCAATCAGCCCCAGCATTTT. Translated, it gives CASSIRDRGRGNQPQHF.

The V gene is TRBV16, the J gene TRBJ1-2, with 8 positions matching TRBD1. V shed 2 bases, J shed 4 bases, and the junction held 6 bases outside the gene matches. There are 15 residues in the CDR3. Germline-derived CDR1 and CDR2 are KGHSY and FQNENV. Written as DNA, the CDR3 is TGTGCCAGCAGCCAACCGGGACAGGAGACCTATGGCTACACCTTC. This sequence encodes CASSQPGQETYGYTF.

V is TRBV10-1 and J is TRBJ2-4; D is tentatively TRBD1 or TRBD2 (5 bases each). CDR1 and CDR2 (germline): WNHNN, SYGVQD (reference sequence). The ends were cut back, 2 bases at V and 7 bases at J, with 12 bases in the middle. CDR3 length: 14 amino acids. CDR3 DNA: TGCGCCAGCAGTGAGGGGGGTAGGGAGAACATTCAGTACTTC. This sequence encodes CASSEGGRENIQYF.

This clone was detected once. The chain carries TRBV7-2 and TRBJ2-1; D gene uncertain. The germline CDR1 and CDR2 sequences are SGHTA and FQGNSA. V lost 3 bases and J lost 0, with 15 bases in between. This CDR3 is built from 17 residues. The CDR3 here is CASSFQIAQSSYNEQFF. CDR3 nucleotides: TGTGCCAGCAGCTTTCAAATAGCCCAGAGCTCCTACAATGAGCAGTTCTTC.